The clone carrying this T cell receptor (beta chain) has a single count. Its antigen is as yet unknown. CDR3 size: 14 residues. CDR1 SEHNR and CDR2 FQNEAQ come from the germline V gene (reference sequence). V was pared by 3 bases and J by 4 bases, with 11 bases between. The second PCR ran about 6 to 11 cycles with a sample-barcoded 5' primer and J-beta primers. Each CDR3 protein gets one entry after TCRdb re-called the 5' RACE reads with MiXCR. The sample includes 1.5 million to 1.9 million distinct CDR3 sequences, 42% seen only once; the top ten take around 4%. The data are from a study of blood T cells in healthy people across ages. Findings and limits, study-wide: Observed TCR beta diversity per million T cells went down as age went up. This fall followed a roughly linear course with age.

This receptor was taken from a woman in her late teens or twenties in good health. The genes are TRBV7-9 and TRBJ2-3; TRBD2 is a possible D gene (6 bases). The sample consisted of blood. This CDR3 is CASSFGDWADTQYF. The CDR3 bases are TGTGCCAGCAGCTTTGGGGACTGGGCAGATACGCAGTATTTT.